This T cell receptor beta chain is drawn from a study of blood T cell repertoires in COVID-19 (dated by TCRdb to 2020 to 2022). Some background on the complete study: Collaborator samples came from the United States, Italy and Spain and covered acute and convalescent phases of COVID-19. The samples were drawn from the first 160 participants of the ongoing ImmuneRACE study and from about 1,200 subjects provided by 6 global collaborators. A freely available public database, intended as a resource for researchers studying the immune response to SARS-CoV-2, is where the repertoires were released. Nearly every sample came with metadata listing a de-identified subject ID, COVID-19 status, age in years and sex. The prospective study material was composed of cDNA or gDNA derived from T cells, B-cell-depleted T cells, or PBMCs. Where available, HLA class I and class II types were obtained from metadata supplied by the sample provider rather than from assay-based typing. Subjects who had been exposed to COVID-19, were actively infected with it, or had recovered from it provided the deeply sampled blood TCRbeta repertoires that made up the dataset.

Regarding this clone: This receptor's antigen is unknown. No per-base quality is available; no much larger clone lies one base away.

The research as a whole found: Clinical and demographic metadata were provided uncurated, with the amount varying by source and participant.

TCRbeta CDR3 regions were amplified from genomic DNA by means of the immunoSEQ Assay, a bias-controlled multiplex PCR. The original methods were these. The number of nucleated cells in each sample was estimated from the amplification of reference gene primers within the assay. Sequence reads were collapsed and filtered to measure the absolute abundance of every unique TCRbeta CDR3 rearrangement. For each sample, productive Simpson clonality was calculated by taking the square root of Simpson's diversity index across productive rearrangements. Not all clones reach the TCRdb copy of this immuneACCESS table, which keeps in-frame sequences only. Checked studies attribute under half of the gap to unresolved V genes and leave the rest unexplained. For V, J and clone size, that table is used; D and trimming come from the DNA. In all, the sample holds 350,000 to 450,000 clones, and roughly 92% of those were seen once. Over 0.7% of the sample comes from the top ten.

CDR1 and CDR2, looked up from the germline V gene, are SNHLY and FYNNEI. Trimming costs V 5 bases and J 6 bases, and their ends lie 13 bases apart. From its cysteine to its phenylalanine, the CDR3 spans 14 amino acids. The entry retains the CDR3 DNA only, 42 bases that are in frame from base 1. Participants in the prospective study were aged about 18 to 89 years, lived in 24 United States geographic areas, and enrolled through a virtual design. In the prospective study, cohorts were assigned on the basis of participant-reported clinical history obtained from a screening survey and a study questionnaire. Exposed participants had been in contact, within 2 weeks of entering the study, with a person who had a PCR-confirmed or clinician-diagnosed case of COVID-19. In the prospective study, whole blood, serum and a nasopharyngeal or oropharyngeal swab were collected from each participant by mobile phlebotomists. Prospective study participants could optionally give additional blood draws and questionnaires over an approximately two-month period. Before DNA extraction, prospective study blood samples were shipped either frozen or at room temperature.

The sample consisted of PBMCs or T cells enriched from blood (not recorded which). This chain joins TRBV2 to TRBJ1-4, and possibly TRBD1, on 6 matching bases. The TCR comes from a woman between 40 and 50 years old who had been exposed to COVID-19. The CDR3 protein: CASSRGLRDEKLFF. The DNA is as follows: TGTGCCAGCAGTAGGGGGTTGCGGGATGAAAAACTGTTTTTT. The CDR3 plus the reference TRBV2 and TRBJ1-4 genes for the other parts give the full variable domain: EPEVTQTPSHQVTQMGQEVILRCVPISNHLYFYWYRQILGQKVEFLVSFYNNEISEKSEIFDDQFSVERPDGSNFTLKIRSTKLEDSAMYFCASSRGLRDEKLFFGSGTQLSVL.